The rows below give T cell receptor beta chains drawn from one sample of a study of OX40 agonist ivuxolimab in advanced cancers. TCRdb's copy holds only in-frame clones and misses some; the assay was immunoSEQ multiplex PCR. This table has 70,000 to 80,000 clones, roughly 86% appearing once. The sequencing here drew on CD4+ or CD8+ T cells sorted from blood, taken in a trial of the OX40 agonist ivuxolimab. Receptor source: an adult with an advanced solid tumor such as melanoma, head and neck, liver or kidney cancer. The CDR3 runs from the conserved cysteine through the conserved F or W. The D gene is left open where the match is weak. Expanded clones are given a class, and other clones once, few, many or no size at all.

J gene | D gene | V gene | clone size | CDR3 length | CDR3 protein | CDR3 DNA
TRBJ2-3 | - | TRBV19 | - | 15 | CASSIGASSTDTQYF | TGTGCCAGTAGTATCGGAGCGAGTAGCACAGATACGCAGTATTTT
TRBJ2-7 | TRBD2 | TRBV27 | - | 20 | CASSLKGTSGRTFPVYEQYF | TGTGCCAGCAGTTTAAAGGGGACTAGCGGGCGTACATTCCCGGTGTACGAGCAGTACTTC
TRBJ1-1 | - | TRBV11-2 | - | 13 | CASSFDRGPEAFF | TGTGCCAGCAGCTTTGACCGGGGCCCCGAAGCTTTCTTT
TRBJ1-2 | - | TRBV19 | - | 13 | CASSISPGYGYTF | TGTGCCAGTAGTATTTCACCGGGCTATGGCTACACCTTC
TRBJ2-5 | TRBD1 | TRBV27 | few | 15 | CASSRLRTGEETQYF | TGTGCCAGCAGTAGACTACGGACAGGGGAAGAGACCCAGTACTTC
TRBJ2-7 | - | TRBV6-1 | - | 15 | CASSVGTPRVYEQYF | TGTGCCAGCAGTGTCGGGACCCCGAGGGTTTACGAGCAGTACTTC
TRBJ2-7 | - | TRBV7-7 | - | 15 | CASSLAQGEGSEQYF | TGTGCCAGCAGCTTAGCGCAGGGGGAGGGTTCCGAGCAGTACTTC
TRBJ2-5 | TRBD1 | TRBV6-5 | - | 15 | CASRKTGGIQETQYF | TGTGCCAGCAGAAAGACAGGGGGAATCCAAGAGACCCAGTACTTC
TRBJ2-3 | - | TRBV7-2 | - | 14 | CASSLDLGADTQYF | TGTGCCAGCAGCTTAGACTTAGGGGCGGATACGCAGTATTTT
TRBJ2-7 | TRBD1 | TRBV6-5 | once | 15 | CASRSNRGPLYEQYF | TGTGCCAGCAGATCAAACAGGGGCCCCCTCTACGAGCAGTACTTC
TRBJ2-5 | - | TRBV12-5 | - | 14 | CASGLGRTQETQYF | TGTGCTAGTGGTTTGGGTCGTACCCAAGAGACCCAGTACTTC
TRBJ1-1 | - | TRBV2 | - | 12 | CASSDANTEAFF | TGTGCCAGCAGTGACGCGAACACTGAAGCTTTCTTT